Each of the 31 T cell receptor beta chains below was sequenced from the same sample in a study of Ad26.COV2.S vaccination and SARS-CoV-2 variants. Profiled with immunoSEQ multiplex PCR; TCRdb holds only in-frame clones, not every one. The table shows 46,000 or so clones, with 65% to 90% occurring only once. Sequencing used peripheral blood, obtained after recovery from COVID-19. Receptors originate from a human donor who had recovered from COVID-19.

The V call is TRBV11-2, the J call TRBJ2-4; weak D call: TRBD2 (5 bases). The length of the CDR3 is 13 residues. With 3 bases removed from V and 9 bases from J, the gap between germline ends came to 12 bases. Germline V lookup: CDR1 SGHAT, CDR2 FQNNGV. CDR3 DNA: TGTGCCAGCAGCTTCCGCCTAGAGGGCATTCAGTACTTC. The encoded protein is CASSFRLEGIQYF.

The chain links TRBV19 to TRBJ2-7, with D perhaps TRBD2 (6 bases). This CDR3 has 15 amino acids. Trimming took 3 bases from V and 2 from J, leaving 14 bases between them. Germline CDR1 reads LNHDA; CDR2 reads SQIVND (reference sequence). CDR3 coding DNA: TGTGCCAGTAGTATCAACGGGAGAGGTGCCTACGAGCAGTACTTC. Protein product: CASSINGRGAYEQYF.

The chain links TRBV15 to TRBJ2-7; D unresolved. Germline CDR1 reads LNHNV; CDR2 reads YYDKDF (reference sequence). Deletions cut 3 bases from V and 13 bases from J, with 19 bases between. The CDR3 sequence is 13 residues long. CDR3 coding DNA: TGTGCCACCAGCAGGGCACAGACGGATTATCAATACTTC. Protein sequence: CATSRAQTDYQYF.

The chain links TRBV5-6 to TRBJ1-1; D remains unclear. The ends were cut back, 6 bases at V and 1 base at J, with 10 bases in the middle. Germline V gene lookup returns CDR1 SGHDT and CDR2 YYEEEE. This CDR3 is 13 amino acids long. In nucleotides, the CDR3 is TGTGCCAGCATACAAGGCCGGAACACTGAAGCTTTCTTT. The encoded protein is CASIQGRNTEAFF.

This chain connects TRBV28 to TRBJ1-2; D remains ambiguous. V shed 3 bases and J shed 6 bases, with 8 bases lying between them. This CDR3 spans 12 amino acids. Germline CDR1 reads MDHEN; CDR2 reads SYDVKM. The CDR3 sequence: CASSLSTDGYTF. CDR3 DNA sequence: TGTGCCAGCAGTTTGTCCACAGATGGCTACACCTTC.

This clone was observed a handful of times. The CDR3 is CASSENAALKAFF. The CDR3 coding sequence is TGTGCCAGCAGTGAAAACGCCGCGCTGAAAGCTTTCTTT. V gene TRBV2 combines with J gene TRBJ1-1; D remains unclear. The CDR3 is 13 residues long. V was shortened by 2 bases and J by 9 bases, with 13 bases between the two germline ends. The germline CDR1 and CDR2 sequences are SNHLY and FYNNEI.

The V gene is TRBV4-1, the J gene TRBJ1-2; 7 positions match TRBD1. V lost 1 base to trimming and J lost 6 bases; unmatched junction nucleotides: 5. CDR3 length: 14 residues. CDR1 is MGHRA, CDR2 YSYEKL, per germline. The CDR3 loop is CASSQATGIDGYTF. The CDR3 DNA reads as TGCGCCAGCAGCCAAGCGACAGGGATTGATGGCTACACCTTC.

J is TRBJ2-5 and V is TRBV11-2, with 7 bases identical to TRBD1. The CDR3 contains 16 residues. Looked up from germline, CDR1 is SGHAT and CDR2 is FQNNGV. The trim removed 0 bases at V and 2 bases at J, leaving 6 bases unmatched. The CDR3 region has the DNA TGTGCCAGCAGCTTAGATGGCCGGGGACAGCAAGAGACCCAGTACTTC. Translated, it gives CASSLDGRGQQETQYF. The full variable domain, in which reference TRBV11-2 and TRBJ2-5 provide the parts outside the CDR3, is EAGVAQSPRYKIIEKRQSVAFWCNPISGHATLYWYQQILGQGPKLLIQFQNNGVVDDSQLPKDRFSAERLKGVDSTLKIQPAKLEDSAVYLCASSLDGRGQQETQYFGPGTRLLVL.

This chain connects TRBV5-1 to TRBJ1-1, with a weak D call TRBD1 (5 bases). Germline CDR1 SGHRS, CDR2 YFSETQ. This CDR3 is 16 amino acids long. The V end lost 4 bases, the J end lost 4 bases, and 20 bases lay between the germline ends. The CDR3 sequence: CASSARSGGSGTEAFF. The CDR3, as DNA: TGCGCCAGCAGCGCTCGGTCGGGGGGATCGGGCACTGAAGCTTTCTTT.

This chain uses TRBV18 with TRBJ2-3; D call uncertain. The germline V gene encodes CDR1 KGHSH and CDR2 LQKENI. Trimming cost V 10 bases and J 3 bases, with 11 bases left between them. The CDR3 is 12 residues long. The CDR3 region is CATTPETDTQYF. The CDR3 DNA reads as TGTGCCACCACCCCGGAGACAGATACGCAGTATTTT.

V gene TRBV27 combines with J gene TRBJ2-3, with a possible D match to TRBD1 (6 bases). The length of the CDR3 is 13 residues. CDR1 MNHEY and CDR2 SMNVEV come from the germline V gene (reference sequence). Trimming took off 5 bases at V and 6 bases at J, with 12 bases between the two ends. CDR3 amino acids: CASSLLGADTQYF. The CDR3 DNA sequence: TGTGCCAGCAGTCTTTTGGGGGCTGATACGCAGTATTTT.

The rearrangement uses TRBV29-1 and TRBJ1-1; the D is unclear. V shed 8 bases and J shed 4 bases, with 17 bases lying between them. Germline values: CDR1 SQVTM, CDR2 ANQGSEA. The CDR3 totals 13 residues. Here the CDR3 DNA reads TGCAGCTGCGGAGTGGCGTTGGCCACTGAAGCTTTCTTT. Encoded protein: CSCGVALATEAFF.

The V gene is TRBV4-2, the J gene TRBJ2-7; D ambiguous. CDR3 length equals 14 residues. Germline CDR1 is LGHNA and CDR2 is YNFKEQ. V dropped 1 base and J dropped 7 bases, with 14 bases sitting between them. CDR3 coding DNA: TGTGCCAGCAGCCAAGGGGCCGCCCCCGGGGAGCAGTACTTC. It specifies CASSQGAAPGEQYF.

The sample holds a few counts of this clone. The chain is built from TRBV5-3 and TRBJ2-2; no clear D. TRBV5-3 is marked as an open reading frame, function uncertain. The CDR3 runs to 12 residues. Trimming left V 2 bases short and J 4 bases short, with 3 bases between. CDR3 DNA: TGTGCCAGAAGCTTATCCACCGGGGAGCTGTTTTTT. Translating it yields CARSLSTGELFF.

The chain combines TRBV14 with TRBJ1-1; D might be TRBD1 (6 bases). Germline-derived CDR1 and CDR2 are SGHDN and FVKESK. Trimming stripped 10 bases from V and 4 bases from J, with 16 bases between. CDR3 length: 13 amino acids. For the CDR3, the DNA is TGTGCCATCAGGCGGCCAGGGGCCACTGAAGCTTTCTTT. Its protein is CAIRRPGATEAFF.

The V gene is TRBV5-1, the J gene TRBJ1-1; 7 bases align to TRBD1. This CDR3 comprises 16 residues. The J segment lost 0 bases and the V segment lost 3 bases, leaving 8 bases of the junction unmatched. The germline V gene has CDR1 SGHRS and CDR2 YFSETQ. CDR3 sequence (DNA): TGCGCCAGCAGCTCCTCAGGGGGGCTGATGAACACTGAAGCTTTCTTT. This gives the protein CASSSSGGLMNTEAFF.

V is TRBV7-9 and J is TRBJ1-4; no firm D call. The germline V gene has CDR1 SEHNR and CDR2 FQNEAQ (reference sequence). The V end lost 0 bases, the J end lost 3 bases, and 8 bases lay between the germline ends. This CDR3 has 15 residues. CDR3 protein: CASSLALGSNEKLFF. CDR3 in DNA: TGTGCCAGCAGCTTAGCGCTGGGTTCTAATGAAAAACTGTTTTTT. Combining the CDR3 with reference TRBV7-9 and TRBJ1-4 gives the whole variable domain DTGVSQNPRHKITKRGQNVTFRCDPISEHNRLYWYRQTLGQGPEFLTYFQNEAQLEKSRLLSDRFSAERPKGSFSTLEIQRTEQGDSAMYLCASSLALGSNEKLFFGSGTQLSVL.

This clone occurred once. The genes are TRBV5-8 and TRBJ1-6, with 7 bases that match TRBD1. Germline V lookup: CDR1 SGHTS, CDR2 YDEGEE. The length of the CDR3 is 15 residues. V lost 5 bases, J lost 10 bases, and 12 bases stayed unmatched. CDR3 sequence (DNA): TGTGCCAGCAGTCACCAGGGGGGCGGCCAATCACCCCTCCACTTT. It yields the protein CASSHQGGGQSPLHF.

This chain connects TRBV11-2 to TRBJ1-1; D perhaps matches TRBD1 (5 bases). The CDR3 is 13 amino acids. Germline CDR1 and CDR2: SGHAT and FQNNGV. Trimming pared 2 bases from V and 3 bases from J, leaving 7 bases between. For the CDR3, the DNA is TGTGCCAGCAGCTTAACGGGGGACACTGAAGCTTTCTTT. This gives the protein CASSLTGDTEAFF.

V usage is TRBV20-1 and J usage is TRBJ1-1; 7 bases are shared with TRBD1. CDR1 is DFQATT, CDR2 SNEGSKA, per germline (reference sequence). The CDR3 has 11 amino acids. J lost 11 bases, V lost 1 base, and 4 bases had no gene match. CDR3 amino acids: CSARADRRAFF. In DNA, the CDR3 is TGCAGTGCTAGAGCGGACAGGCGGGCTTTCTTT.

The chain is built from TRBV7-9 and TRBJ2-3; 7 nucleotides match TRBD1. The CDR3 is 15 residues long. Trimming took 5 bases from V and 11 from J; bases not matched to a gene: 16. CDR1 and CDR2 from the germline V gene are SEHNR and FQNEAQ (reference sequence). This CDR3 reads CASSQDRDGAVWQYF. Here the CDR3 DNA reads TGTGCCAGCAGCCAAGACAGGGATGGGGCAGTATGGCAGTATTTT.

This chain connects TRBV7-9 to TRBJ2-3; TRBD2 agrees at 13 bases. This CDR3 contains 16 residues. V was clipped by 5 bases and J by 4 bases; unmatched bases: 6. Per germline, CDR1 SEHNR and CDR2 FQNEAQ (reference sequence). The CDR3 protein is CASSLWTSGSSDTQYF. The CDR3 DNA is TGTGCCAGCAGCCTGTGGACTAGCGGGAGTTCAGATACGCAGTATTTT.

In its sample, this clone was seen a few times. This chain uses TRBV30 with TRBJ1-1, with D possibly matching TRBD1 (5 bases). The ends were cut back, 7 bases at V and 5 bases at J, with 32 bases in the middle. Looked up from germline, CDR1 is GTSNPN and CDR2 is SVGIG (reference sequence). The CDR3 sequence is 18 residues long. DNA of the CDR3: TGTGCCTTTCGGGTGATTGGGGACCCTCGAAAAGGGCGAACTGAAGCTTTCTTT. This translates into CAFRVIGDPRKGRTEAFF.

This clone was seen a single time. The rearrangement joins TRBV6-5 to TRBJ2-1; maybe TRBD1 (6 bases). V was trimmed by 6 bases and J by 10 bases, leaving 10 bases between them. The CDR3 is 11 amino acids. CDR1 is MNHEY, CDR2 SVGAGI, per germline. Here the CDR3 DNA reads TGTGCCAGCAGCCATGGGGGCGAGCAGTTCTTC. Translating gives CASSHGGEQFF.

The chain employs TRBV5-1 and TRBJ1-1; D is uncertain. Between the trimmed V and J ends, which lost 5 bases and 4 bases, there was a span of 18 bases. The CDR3 sequence is 15 residues long. Germline CDR1 is SGHRS and CDR2 is YFSETQ. The CDR3 coding sequence is TGCGCCAGCAGTTCTGGGGTGGGCCGGGGCACTGAAGCTTTCTTT. Its translation: CASSSGVGRGTEAFF.

As for this clone: This specimen includes other DNA sequences encoding the same CDR3. The DNA of the CDR3 is TGTGCCAGCAGCTTCCAGGGGAACACTGAAGCTTTCTTT. Translated: CASSFQGNTEAFF. The chain couples TRBV11-2 to TRBJ1-1; possibly TRBD1 for D (5 bases). V was cut by 3 bases and J by 1 base, with 6 bases left in between. Germline assignment: CDR1 SGHAT and CDR2 FQNNGV. The CDR3 sequence is 13 residues long.

The J gene is TRBJ2-3, the V gene TRBV5-1, with 9 bases identical to TRBD2. The CDR3 sequence is 15 residues long. Germline values: CDR1 SGHRS, CDR2 YFSETQ. Losses at the gene ends were 4 bases for V and 4 bases for J; bases not matched to a gene: 7. This CDR3 reads CASSAGLATSDTQYF. The CDR3 DNA reads as TGCGCCAGCAGCGCGGGACTAGCAACCTCAGATACGCAGTATTTT. Variable domain in full (rest from reference TRBV5-1 and TRBJ2-3): KAGVTQTPRYLIKTRGQQVTLSCSPISGHRSVSWYQQTPGQGLQFLFEYFSETQRNKGNFPGRFSGRQFSNSRSEMNVSTLELGDSALYLCASSAGLATSDTQYFGPGTRLTVL.

This clone was seen only a few times. This chain connects TRBV5-1 to TRBJ1-4; maybe TRBD1 (5 bases). This CDR3 comprises 14 residues. Germline V gives CDR1 SGHRS, CDR2 YFSETQ. V was trimmed by 1 base and J by 5 bases, leaving 9 bases between them. CDR3 in DNA: TGCGCCAGCAGCTTGAACGGGGGAAATGAAAAACTGTTTTTT. As protein: CASSLNGGNEKLFF.

This rearrangement joins TRBV5-6 to TRBJ2-3; 12 bases map to TRBD2. This CDR3 has 15 amino acids. Trimming removed 0 bases from V and 8 bases from J; junction bases left unmatched: 4. CDR1 is SGHDT and CDR2 is YYEEEE in the germline V gene. DNA of the CDR3: TGTGCCAGCAGCTTGGCTAGCGGGGGGGGAGGTACGCAGTATTTT. Its protein product is CASSLASGGGGTQYF.

This chain links TRBV25-1 with TRBJ1-1; D is possibly TRBD1 (6 bases). Germline lookup yields CDR1 MGHDK and CDR2 SYGVNS. The germline V and J ends were trimmed by 3 bases and 4 bases, with 21 bases remaining between them. This CDR3 has 17 amino acids. CDR3 protein: CASSDPSTGFWGTEAFF. The CDR3 nucleotides read TGTGCCAGCAGTGACCCCTCGACAGGCTTCTGGGGCACTGAAGCTTTCTTT. Complete variable domain (other parts from reference TRBV25-1 and TRBJ1-1): EADIYQTPRYLVIGTGKKITLECSQTMGHDKMYWYQQDPGMELHLIHYSYGVNSTEKGDLSSESTVSRIRTEHFPLTLESARPSHTSQYLCASSDPSTGFWGTEAFFGQGTRLTVV.

The chain joins TRBV12-5 to TRBJ1-1, with D perhaps TRBD1 (6 bases). Germline V gene sequence: CDR1 LGHNT, CDR2 FRNRAP. This CDR3 is built from 15 residues. The V and J ends lost 5 bases and 1 base respectively, with 14 bases between them. Here the CDR3 reads CASGPPRGGNTEAFF. DNA of the CDR3: TGTGCTAGTGGTCCACCGAGAGGGGGGAACACTGAAGCTTTCTTT.